Each of the 19 T cell receptor beta chains below was sequenced from the same sample in a study of identical twins. TCRdb re-analysed the 5' RACE reads in MiXCR, keeping a single row per CDR3 protein. The sample includes approximately 500,000 distinct CDR3 sequences, roughly 15% of them seen just once. This sample also appeared in a second study, on yellow fever vaccine responses in identical twins.

Material for sequencing was CD4+ T cells sorted from blood. The receptors originated from a woman between 18 and 29 years old in good health.

The V call is TRBV12-3 or TRBV12-4, the J call TRBJ2-2; TRBD1 might be the D (7 bases). The CDR3 length is 16 residues. Trimming cost V 4 bases and J 1 base, with 13 bases left between them. The CDR3 loop is CASSSRGQQNTGELFF. The CDR3 DNA reads as TGTGCCAGCAGTTCGCGGGGACAGCAGAACACCGGGGAGCTGTTTTTT.

The chain combines TRBV4-1 with TRBJ2-3; D is ambiguous. This CDR3 region has 15 residues. Germline assignment: CDR1 MGHRA and CDR2 YSYEKL. Between the trimmed V and J ends, which lost 4 bases and 1 base, there was a span of 12 bases. The CDR3 is CASSLSGLGTDTQYF. The CDR3 nucleotides read TGCGCCAGCAGCCTCTCAGGTCTGGGCACAGATACGCAGTATTTT.

V and J are TRBV5-1 and TRBJ1-3, with D tentatively TRBD1 (6 bases). Germline CDR1 reads SGHRS; CDR2 reads YFSETQ. The CDR3 sequence is 16 residues long. The V gene lost 4 bases and the J gene lost 4 bases, with 18 bases spanning the gap. The CDR3 spells CASSRGPTGLGNTIYF. CDR3 nucleotides: TGCGCCAGCAGCCGCGGCCCAACAGGGTTGGGAAACACCATATATTTT.

In nucleotides, the CDR3 is TGCGCCAGCAGCCTCCAGTGGGACACTGAAGCTTTCTTT. This sequence encodes CASSLQWDTEAFF. V is TRBV5-1 and J is TRBJ1-1; D gene uncertain. V was shortened by 4 bases and J by 3 bases, with 10 bases between the two germline ends. The length of the CDR3 is 13 residues. The germline CDR1 and CDR2 sequences are SGHRS and YFSETQ.

The table lists this clonotype with a few counts. This rearrangement joins TRBV5-1 to TRBJ1-5; a weak D match, TRBD1 (6 bases). The CDR3 is 16 residues long. Germline V gene lookup returns CDR1 SGHRS and CDR2 YFSETQ. V was shortened by 4 bases and J by 7 bases, with 21 bases between the two germline ends. The CDR3: CASSGQTGSFGQPQHF. CDR3 nucleotide sequence: TGCGCCAGCAGCGGCCAAACAGGGAGTTTCGGACAGCCCCAGCATTTT. Together with reference TRBV5-1 and TRBJ1-5, the CDR3 gives the full variable domain: KAGVTQTPRYLIKTRGQQVTLSCSPISGHRSVSWYQQTPGQGLQFLFEYFSETQRNKGNFPGRFSGRQFSNSRSEMNVSTLELGDSALYLCASSGQTGSFGQPQHFGDGTRLSIL.

This clonotype was detected a few times. The chain joins TRBV12-3 or TRBV12-4 to TRBJ2-1; D remains ambiguous. The CDR3 spans 13 residues. Trimming removed 1 base from V and 4 bases from J, with 5 bases in between. The CDR3 region has the DNA TGTGCCAGCAGTTTAGGCGAGTACAATGAGCAGTTCTTC. It is translated as CASSLGEYNEQFF.

This clonotype was counted between two and nine times. The CDR3 sequence: CASSGRVAGGAYNEQFF. The CDR3 DNA is TGCGCCAGCAGCGGAAGAGTAGCGGGAGGTGCGTACAATGAGCAGTTCTTC. This chain joins TRBV5-1 and TRBJ2-1; 10 bases align to TRBD2. With 4 bases clipped from V and 4 bases from J, the junction kept 11 bases outside the gene matches. The CDR3 contains 17 residues. Germline CDR1 and CDR2: SGHRS and YFSETQ.

This clonotype was detected a few times. The genes are TRBV7-2 and TRBJ2-1; D is possibly TRBD2 (8 bases). CDR1 SGHTA and CDR2 FQGNSA come from the germline V gene. Trimming removed 1 base at V and 0 bases at J, with 13 bases between. The CDR3 runs to 17 residues. The CDR3 loop is CASSLVAGQSSYNEQFF. In nucleotides, the CDR3 is TGTGCCAGCAGCTTAGTAGCGGGACAGAGCTCCTACAATGAGCAGTTCTTC.

This clonotype was counted only a few times. The J gene is TRBJ2-3, the V gene TRBV6-2 or TRBV6-3; TRBD2 might be the D (6 bases). The CDR3 has 14 residues. V was shortened by 4 bases and J by 9 bases, with 17 bases between the two germline ends. Germline V lookup: CDR1 MNHEY, CDR2 SVGEGT. The CDR3 spells CASSSPRLAQTQYF. In DNA form, the CDR3 reads TGTGCCAGCAGTTCGCCTCGCCTAGCGCAGACGCAGTATTTT.

There are a few counts of this clonotype. V and J are TRBV6-1 and TRBJ2-3; TRBD2 matches 7 bases. This CDR3 contains 14 residues. The germline V gene encodes CDR1 MNHNS and CDR2 SASEGT. J gave up 10 bases and V 7 bases, and 14 bases lay outside the gene matches. The DNA of the CDR3 is TGTGCCAGCAAAGGGACTACCTCAGCCGTGGCGCAGTATTTT. This sequence encodes CASKGTTSAVAQYF.

This clonotype was observed a few times. This sequence joins TRBV6-2 or TRBV6-3 and TRBJ2-6; D is ambiguous. V shed 5 bases and J shed 3 bases, with 11 bases lying between them. Germline loops: CDR1 MNHEY, CDR2 SVGEGT. This CDR3 spans 15 amino acids. CDR3 sequence: CASSPDFSGANVLTF. CDR3 nucleotides: TGTGCCAGCAGTCCCGACTTTAGTGGGGCCAACGTCCTGACTTTC.

V gene TRBV10-3 combines with J gene TRBJ1-1; no clear D. The CDR3 has 14 amino acids. V lost 0 bases and J 0 bases, leaving 5 bases between the germline ends. Germline V gene lookup returns CDR1 ENHRY and CDR2 SYGVKD. The CDR3 is CAISESSVNTEAFF. The CDR3 DNA follows: TGTGCCATCAGTGAGTCGTCGGTGAACACTGAAGCTTTCTTT.

In its sample, this clonotype was seen a few times. J is TRBJ1-2 and V is TRBV7-9; D call uncertain. Germline CDR1 is SEHNR and CDR2 is FQNEAQ (reference sequence). The CDR3 covers 16 residues. Trimming removed 1 base from V and 5 bases from J, with 17 bases in between. The CDR3 DNA is TGTGCCAGCAGCTTAGGCAATGATTTTAAGACTTATGGCTACACCTTC. It yields the protein CASSLGNDFKTYGYTF.

This clonotype appeared many times. V is TRBV29-1 and J is TRBJ2-7, with 7 bases that match TRBD2. The CDR3 spans 14 residues. Germline CDR1 reads SQVTM; CDR2 reads ANQGSEA. V lost 4 bases and J lost 1; bases outside the gene matches: 7. CDR3 sequence: CSVVPTSTSYEQYF. DNA for the CDR3: TGCAGCGTTGTACCGACTAGCACTTCCTACGAGCAGTACTTC.

This clonotype was counted a few times. The chain employs TRBV18 and TRBJ2-4, with 7 bases that match TRBD1. The CDR3 consists of 14 residues. The germline V gene encodes CDR1 KGHSH and CDR2 LQKENI. V was pared by 2 bases and J by 6 bases, with 4 bases of the junction left unmatched. This CDR3 is CASSPGTVGNIQYF. CDR3 DNA sequence: TGTGCCAGCTCACCAGGGACAGTCGGAAACATTCAGTACTTC.

The CDR3 sequence: CASSETGHRVGELFF. CDR3 sequence (DNA): TGTGCCAGCAGTGAAACAGGGCACCGGGTCGGGGAGCTGTTTTTT. The V and J genes are TRBV25-1 and TRBJ2-2; tentatively, D is TRBD1 (6 bases). CDR3 size: 15 residues. CDR1 MGHDK and CDR2 SYGVNS come from the germline V gene. The germline V and J ends were trimmed by 2 bases and 7 bases, with 14 bases remaining between them. Supplemented by reference TRBV25-1 and TRBJ2-2, the full variable domain reads EADIYQTPRYLVIGTGKKITLECSQTMGHDKMYWYQQDPGMELHLIHYSYGVNSTEKGDLSSESTVSRIRTEHFPLTLESARPSHTSQYLCASSETGHRVGELFFGEGSRLTVL.

This clonotype came up a few times. The V and J genes are TRBV5-1 and TRBJ2-1; 10 bases map to TRBD2. V lost 1 base to trimming and J lost 7 bases; unmatched junction nucleotides: 5. The CDR3 is made up of 15 amino acids. CDR1 SGHRS and CDR2 YFSETQ come from the germline V gene. CDR3 loop: CASSLPSGGNNEQFF. The CDR3 DNA reads as TGCGCCAGCAGCTTGCCTAGCGGGGGAAATAATGAGCAGTTCTTC.

The chain has TRBV4-1 and TRBJ2-5, with TRBD2 identical over 8 bases. Germline trimming cut 4 bases from V and 6 bases from J; bases unmatched to any gene: 7. CDR1 is MGHRA, CDR2 YSYEKL, per germline. This CDR3 has 14 amino acids. CDR3 nucleotides: TGCGCCAGCAGCCGTAGCGGGGAGGCCAAGACCCAGTACTTC. This encodes CASSRSGEAKTQYF.

This clonotype was counted only a few times. This chain links TRBV10-1 with TRBJ2-2; the D call may be TRBD1 or TRBD2 (5 bases each). This CDR3 contains 14 residues. In germline, CDR1 is WNHNN, CDR2 SYGVQD (reference sequence). V lost 0 bases and J 13 bases, leaving 15 bases between the germline ends. For the CDR3, the DNA is TGCGCCAGCAGTGAGTCTTTAGTTTCGGGGCGGCTGTTTTTT. Translation: CASSESLVSGRLFF.